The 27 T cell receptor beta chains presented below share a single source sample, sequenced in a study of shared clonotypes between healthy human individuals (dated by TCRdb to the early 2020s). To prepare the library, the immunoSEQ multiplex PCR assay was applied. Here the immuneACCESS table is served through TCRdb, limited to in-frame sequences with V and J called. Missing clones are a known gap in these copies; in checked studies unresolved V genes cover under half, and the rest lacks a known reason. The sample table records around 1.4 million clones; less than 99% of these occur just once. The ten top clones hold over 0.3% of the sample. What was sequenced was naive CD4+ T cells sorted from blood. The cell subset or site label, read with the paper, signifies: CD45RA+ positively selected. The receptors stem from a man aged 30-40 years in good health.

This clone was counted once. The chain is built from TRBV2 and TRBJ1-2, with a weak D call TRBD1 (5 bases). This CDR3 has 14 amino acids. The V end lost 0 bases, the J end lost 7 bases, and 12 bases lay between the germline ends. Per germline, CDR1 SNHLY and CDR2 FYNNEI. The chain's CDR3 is CASSEARGAGGYTF. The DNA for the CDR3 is TGTGCCAGCAGTGAAGCGCGGGGCGCGGGTGGCTACACCTTC.

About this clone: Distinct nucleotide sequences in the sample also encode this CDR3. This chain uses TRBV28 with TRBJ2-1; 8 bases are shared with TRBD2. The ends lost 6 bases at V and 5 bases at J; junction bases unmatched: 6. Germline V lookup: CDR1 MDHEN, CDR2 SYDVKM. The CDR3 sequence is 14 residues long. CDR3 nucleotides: TGTGCCAGCAGACCAAGCGGGAGCAACAATGAGCAGTTCTTC. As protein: CASRPSGSNNEQFF.

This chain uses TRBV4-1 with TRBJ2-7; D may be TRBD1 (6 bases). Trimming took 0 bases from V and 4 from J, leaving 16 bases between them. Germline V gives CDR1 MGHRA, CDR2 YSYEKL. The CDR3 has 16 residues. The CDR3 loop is CASSQDKTTGVYEQYF. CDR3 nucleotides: TGCGCCAGCAGCCAAGACAAAACGACAGGTGTTTACGAGCAGTACTTC.

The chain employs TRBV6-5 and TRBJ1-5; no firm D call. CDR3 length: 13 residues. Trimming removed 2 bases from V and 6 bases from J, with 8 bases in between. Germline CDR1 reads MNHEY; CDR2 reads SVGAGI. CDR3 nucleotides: TGTGCCAGCAGTTACAGGGTGGGTCAGCCCCAGCATTTT. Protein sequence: CASSYRVGQPQHF.

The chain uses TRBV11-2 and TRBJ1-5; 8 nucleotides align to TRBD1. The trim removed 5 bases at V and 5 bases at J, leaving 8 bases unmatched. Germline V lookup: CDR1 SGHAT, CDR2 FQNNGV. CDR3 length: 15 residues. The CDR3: CASSPQGDPHQPQHF. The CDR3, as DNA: TGTGCCAGCAGCCCACAGGGGGACCCCCATCAGCCCCAGCATTTT. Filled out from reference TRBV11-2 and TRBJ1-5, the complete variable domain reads EAGVAQSPRYKIIEKRQSVAFWCNPISGHATLYWYQQILGQGPKLLIQFQNNGVVDDSQLPKDRFSAERLKGVDSTLKIQPAKLEDSAVYLCASSPQGDPHQPQHFGDGTRLSIL.

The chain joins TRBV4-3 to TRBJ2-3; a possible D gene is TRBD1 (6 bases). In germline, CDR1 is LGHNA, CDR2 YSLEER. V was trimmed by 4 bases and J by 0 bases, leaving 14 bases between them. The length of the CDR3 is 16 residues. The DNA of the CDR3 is TGCGCCAGCAGCCCCCTGGACAGTATGAGCACAGATACGCAGTATTTT. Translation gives CASSPLDSMSTDTQYF.

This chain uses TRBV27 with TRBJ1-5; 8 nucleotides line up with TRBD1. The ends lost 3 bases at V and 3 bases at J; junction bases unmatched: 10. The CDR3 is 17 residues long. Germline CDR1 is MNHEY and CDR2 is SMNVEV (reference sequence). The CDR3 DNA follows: TGTGCCAGCAGTTTTTGGGCTGGACAGGGACTCAATCAGCCCCAGCATTTT. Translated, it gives CASSFWAGQGLNQPQHF.

The CDR3 coding sequence is TGTGCCAGCAGCTTAAGCTTCCGCGGGAGGCTCGGTGAGCAGTTCTTC. Encoded protein: CASSLSFRGRLGEQFF. The chain recombines TRBV11-2 with TRBJ2-1; 8 bases are a match to TRBD2. This CDR3 has 16 residues. The germline V gene encodes CDR1 SGHAT and CDR2 FQNNGV. J lost 9 bases, V lost 2 bases, and 12 bases had no gene match.

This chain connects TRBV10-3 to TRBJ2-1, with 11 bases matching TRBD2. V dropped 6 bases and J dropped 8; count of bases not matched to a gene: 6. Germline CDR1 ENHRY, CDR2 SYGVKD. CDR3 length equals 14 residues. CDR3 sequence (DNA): TGTGCCATCAGGGTGCTAGCGGGAGGCCATGAGCAGTTCTTC. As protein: CAIRVLAGGHEQFF.

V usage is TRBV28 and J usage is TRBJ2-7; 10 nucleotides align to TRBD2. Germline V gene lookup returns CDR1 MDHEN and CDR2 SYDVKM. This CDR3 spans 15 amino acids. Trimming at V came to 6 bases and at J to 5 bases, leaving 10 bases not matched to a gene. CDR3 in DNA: TGTGCCAGCAGGAGCGGGGGGGCAGGGGGCAACGAGCAGTACTTC. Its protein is CASRSGGAGGNEQYF. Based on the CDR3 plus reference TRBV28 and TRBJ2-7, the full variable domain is DVKVTQSSRYLVKRTGEKVFLECVQDMDHENMFWYRQDPGLGLRLIYFSYDVKMKEKGDIPEGYSVSREKKERFSLILESASTNQTSMYLCASRSGGAGGNEQYFGPGTRLTVT.

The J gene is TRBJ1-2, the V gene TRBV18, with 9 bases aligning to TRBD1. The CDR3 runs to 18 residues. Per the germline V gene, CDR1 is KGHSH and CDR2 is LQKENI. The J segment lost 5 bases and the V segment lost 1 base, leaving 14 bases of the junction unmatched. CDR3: CASSPQRTGDSLGYGYTF. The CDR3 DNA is TGTGCCAGCTCACCACAGCGGACAGGGGACTCTTTAGGTTATGGCTACACCTTC.

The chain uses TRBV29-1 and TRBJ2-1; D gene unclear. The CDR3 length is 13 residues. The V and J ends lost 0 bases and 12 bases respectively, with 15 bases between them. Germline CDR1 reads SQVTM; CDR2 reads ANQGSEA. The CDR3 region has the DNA TGCAGCGTTGAAGATATGGGTCTCTGGGGGCAGTTCTTC. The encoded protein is CSVEDMGLWGQFF.

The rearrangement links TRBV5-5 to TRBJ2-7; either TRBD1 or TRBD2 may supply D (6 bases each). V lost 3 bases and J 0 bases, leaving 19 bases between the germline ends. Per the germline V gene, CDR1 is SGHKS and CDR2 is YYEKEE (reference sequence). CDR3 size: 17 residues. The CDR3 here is CASSWGGQWGASYEQYF. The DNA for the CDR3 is TGTGCCAGCAGCTGGGGAGGACAATGGGGGGCCTCCTACGAGCAGTACTTC.

The CDR3 sequence is CASSPIWGYQETQYF. The CDR3 DNA reads TGTGCCAGCAGTCCCATATGGGGGTACCAAGAGACCCAGTACTTC. The J gene is TRBJ2-5, the V gene TRBV6-1, with D tentatively TRBD1 or TRBD2 (5 bases each). V was pared by 5 bases and J by 0 bases, with 13 bases between. The CDR3 has 15 amino acids. From germline, CDR1 is MNHNS and CDR2 SASEGT.

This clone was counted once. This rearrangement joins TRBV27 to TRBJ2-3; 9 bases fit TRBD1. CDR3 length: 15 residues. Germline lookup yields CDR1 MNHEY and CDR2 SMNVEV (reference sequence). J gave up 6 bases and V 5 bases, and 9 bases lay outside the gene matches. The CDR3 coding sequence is TGTGCCAGCAGTGCGGACAGGGGTGCCTGGGATACGCAGTATTTT. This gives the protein CASSADRGAWDTQYF.

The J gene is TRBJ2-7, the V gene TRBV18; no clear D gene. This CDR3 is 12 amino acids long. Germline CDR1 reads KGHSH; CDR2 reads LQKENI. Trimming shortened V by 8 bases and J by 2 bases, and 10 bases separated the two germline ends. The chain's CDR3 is CASPRPAYEQYF. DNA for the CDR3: TGTGCCAGCCCACGGCCAGCCTACGAGCAGTACTTC.

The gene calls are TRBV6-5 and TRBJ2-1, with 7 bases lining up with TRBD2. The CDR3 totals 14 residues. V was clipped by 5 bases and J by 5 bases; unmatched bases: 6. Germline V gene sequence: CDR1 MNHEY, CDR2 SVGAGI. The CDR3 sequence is CASSPPGGNNEQFF. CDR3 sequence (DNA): TGTGCCAGCAGTCCCCCGGGAGGTAACAATGAGCAGTTCTTC.

CDR3 in amino acids: CASSLTGVTYSNQPQHF. The CDR3 DNA reads TGTGCCAGCAGTCTTACAGGAGTGACTTATAGCAATCAGCCCCAGCATTTT. V usage is TRBV28 and J usage is TRBJ1-5, with D possibly TRBD1 on 5 matching bases. CDR3 size: 17 residues. The V and J ends lost 5 bases and 0 bases respectively, with 17 bases between them. The germline V gene encodes CDR1 MDHEN and CDR2 SYDVKM.

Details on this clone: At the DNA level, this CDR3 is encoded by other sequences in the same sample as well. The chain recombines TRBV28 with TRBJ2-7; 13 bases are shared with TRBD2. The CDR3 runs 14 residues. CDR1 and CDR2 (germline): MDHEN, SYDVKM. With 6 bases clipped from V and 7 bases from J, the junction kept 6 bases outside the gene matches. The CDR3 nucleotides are TGTGCCAGCAGAACGGGACTAGCGGGATATGAGCAGTACTTC. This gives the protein CASRTGLAGYEQYF. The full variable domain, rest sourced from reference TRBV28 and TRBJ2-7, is DVKVTQSSRYLVKRTGEKVFLECVQDMDHENMFWYRQDPGLGLRLIYFSYDVKMKEKGDIPEGYSVSREKKERFSLILESASTNQTSMYLCASRTGLAGYEQYFGPGTRLTVT.

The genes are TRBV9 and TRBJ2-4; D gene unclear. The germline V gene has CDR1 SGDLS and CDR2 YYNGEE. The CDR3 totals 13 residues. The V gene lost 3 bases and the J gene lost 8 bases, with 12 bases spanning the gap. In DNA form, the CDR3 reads TGTGCCAGCAGCGCCAGTTCCGGAGACATTCAGTACTTC. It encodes CASSASSGDIQYF. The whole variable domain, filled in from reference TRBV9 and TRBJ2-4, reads DSGVTQTPKHLITATGQRVTLRCSPRSGDLSVYWYQQSLDQGLQFLIQYYNGEERAKGNILERFSAQQFPDLHSELNLSSLELGDSALYFCASSASSGDIQYFGAGTRLSVL.

CDR3 bases: TGCGCCAGCAGCATCATCCCTACTGCGAACACCGGGGAGCTGTTTTTT. Translating it yields CASSIIPTANTGELFF. The chain employs TRBV10-2 and TRBJ2-2; D is undetermined. This CDR3 spans 16 amino acids. Trimming cost V 6 bases and J 0 bases, with 14 bases left between them. Germline V CDR1 and CDR2: WSHSY, SAAADI.

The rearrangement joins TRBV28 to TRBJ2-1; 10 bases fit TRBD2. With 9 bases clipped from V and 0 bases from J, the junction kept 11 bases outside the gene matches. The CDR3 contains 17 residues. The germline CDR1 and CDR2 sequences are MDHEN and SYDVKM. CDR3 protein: CASRIGLADSSYNEQFF. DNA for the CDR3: TGTGCCAGTCGTATCGGACTAGCGGACAGCTCCTACAATGAGCAGTTCTTC.

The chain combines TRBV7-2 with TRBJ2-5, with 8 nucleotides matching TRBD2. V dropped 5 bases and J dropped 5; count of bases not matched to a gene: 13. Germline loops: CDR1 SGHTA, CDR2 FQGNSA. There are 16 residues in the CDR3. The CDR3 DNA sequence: TGTGCCAGCAGCCCGAGCTCCAAAGCGGGAGTGGAGACCCAGTACTTC. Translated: CASSPSSKAGVETQYF.

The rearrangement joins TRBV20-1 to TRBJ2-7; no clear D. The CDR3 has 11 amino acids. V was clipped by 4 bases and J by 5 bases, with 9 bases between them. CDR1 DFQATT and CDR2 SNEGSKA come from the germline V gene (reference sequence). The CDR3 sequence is CSATGTDEQYF. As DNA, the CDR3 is TGCAGTGCTACGGGCACAGACGAGCAGTACTTC.

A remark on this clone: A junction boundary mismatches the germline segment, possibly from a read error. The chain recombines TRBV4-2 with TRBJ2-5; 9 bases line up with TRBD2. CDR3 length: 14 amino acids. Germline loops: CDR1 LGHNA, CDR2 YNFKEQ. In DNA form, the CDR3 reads TGTGCCAGCAGCCAAGAAGGGCCGAGACTAGCGGTCCACTTC. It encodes CASSQEGPRLAVHF.

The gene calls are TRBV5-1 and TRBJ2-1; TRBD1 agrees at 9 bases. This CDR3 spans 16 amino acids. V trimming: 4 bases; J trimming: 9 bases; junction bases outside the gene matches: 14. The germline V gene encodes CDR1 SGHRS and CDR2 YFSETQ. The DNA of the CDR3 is TGCGCCAGCAGCAATCGGGACAGGGCCACGGAAGGTGAGCAGTTCTTC. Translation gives CASSNRDRATEGEQFF. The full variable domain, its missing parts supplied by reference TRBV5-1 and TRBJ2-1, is KAGVTQTPRYLIKTRGQQVTLSCSPISGHRSVSWYQQTPGQGLQFLFEYFSETQRNKGNFPGRFSGRQFSNSRSEMNVSTLELGDSALYLCASSNRDRATEGEQFFGPGTRLTVL.

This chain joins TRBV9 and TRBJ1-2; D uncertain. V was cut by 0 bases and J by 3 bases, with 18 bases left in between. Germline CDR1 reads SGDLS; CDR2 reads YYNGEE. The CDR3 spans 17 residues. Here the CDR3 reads CASSVATFRTLDYGYTF. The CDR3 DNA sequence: TGTGCCAGCAGCGTAGCCACATTCCGGACCTTGGACTATGGCTACACCTTC.